The 20 T cell receptor beta chains below all came from one sample that was sequenced in a study of cytomegalovirus exposure and HLA in healthy donors. Primers: 60 Vbeta forward and 13 Jbeta reverse. The data were produced by immunoSEQ multiplex PCR, yet TCRdb's version contains in-frame clones alone and is incomplete. The sample contains approximately 70,000 clones, roughly 80% of which appear only once. Sequenced sample: PBMCs. These TCRs come from a woman in her 30s in good health and CMV-seronegative.

The chain is built from TRBV7-8 and TRBJ2-7; D gene uncertain. The V gene lost 5 bases and the J gene lost 6 bases, with 11 bases spanning the gap. Germline values: CDR1 SGHVS, CDR2 FQNEAQ. CDR3 length: 12 residues. The CDR3 loop reads CASSVPPVEQYF. The CDR3 bases are TGTGCCAGCAGCGTTCCTCCTGTCGAGCAGTACTTC.

V gene TRBV19 combines with J gene TRBJ2-5; no clear D gene. The J call is in doubt because the DNA end fits TRBJ2-7 better. Germline CDR1 and CDR2: LNHDA and SQIVND (reference sequence). The CDR3 length is 13 residues. The CDR3 sequence: CASSMGLPYEQYF. CDR3 nucleotide sequence: TGTGCCAGTAGTATGGGCCTCCCATACGAGCAGTACTTC.

This clone is a singleton in its sample. The gene calls are TRBV7-6 and TRBJ1-2, with TRBD1 matching over 7 bases. Losses at the gene ends were 1 base for V and 3 bases for J; bases not matched to a gene: 2. The CDR3 runs to 14 residues. CDR1 is SGHVS and CDR2 is FNYEAQ in the germline V gene. CDR3 sequence (DNA): TGTGCCAGCAGCTTAGACGGGACAGACTATGGCTACACCTTC. This sequence encodes CASSLDGTDYGYTF.

The V and J genes are TRBV5-1 and TRBJ1-1; D uncertain. From germline, CDR1 is SGHRS and CDR2 YFSETQ. The CDR3 runs to 14 residues. V shed 2 bases and J shed 1 base, with 9 bases lying between them. For the CDR3, the DNA is TGCGCCAGCAGCTTCGTCGGGGAGAACACTGAAGCTTTCTTT. Protein sequence: CASSFVGENTEAFF.

Only one count was recorded for this clone. This rearrangement joins TRBV6-1 to TRBJ1-2; D ambiguous. The CDR3 extends over 11 amino acids. Trimming stripped 0 bases from V and 10 bases from J, with 6 bases between. The germline CDR1 and CDR2 sequences are MNHNS and SASEGT. CDR3 in DNA: TGTGCCAGCAGTGAAGCGGGCCACTACACCTTC. It translates to CASSEAGHYTF.

The J gene is TRBJ1-5, the V gene TRBV19, with D perhaps matching TRBD1 (5 bases). Trimming pared 0 bases from V and 3 bases from J, leaving 12 bases between. The CDR3 totals 16 residues. Germline CDR1 LNHDA, CDR2 SQIVND (reference sequence). The CDR3 here is CASSIDSRQSNQPQHF. The CDR3 DNA sequence: TGTGCCAGTAGTATAGATAGCCGACAGTCCAATCAGCCCCAGCATTTT.

The CDR3 sequence: CASSPRTSGDANEQFF. The CDR3 nucleotides are TGTGCCAGCTCACCACGGACTAGCGGGGACGCCAATGAGCAGTTCTTC. The chain is built from TRBV18 and TRBJ2-1; 12 nucleotides match TRBD2. Trimming cost V 1 base and J 6 bases; bases outside gene matches: 4. The CDR3 length is 16 residues. Germline-derived CDR1 and CDR2 are KGHSH and LQKENI.

The V call is TRBV9, the J call TRBJ1-1; maybe TRBD1 (6 bases). V dropped 6 bases and J dropped 3 bases, with 15 bases sitting between them. The germline CDR1 and CDR2 sequences are SGDLS and YYNGEE. The CDR3 contains 14 residues. This CDR3 reads CASTPQGRHTEAFF. Written as DNA, the CDR3 is TGTGCCAGCACGCCCCAGGGGCGGCACACTGAAGCTTTCTTT.

Here the CDR3 reads CASKGLQGETEAFF. The CDR3 DNA follows: TGTGCCAGTAAAGGGCTACAGGGAGAGACTGAAGCTTTCTTT. The chain employs TRBV19 and TRBJ1-1, with a possible D match to TRBD1 (6 bases). The V end was cut by 7 bases, the J end by 5 bases, with 17 bases between. Germline-derived CDR1 and CDR2 are LNHDA and SQIVND (reference sequence). The CDR3 loop spans 14 amino acids. Full variable domain (missing parts from reference TRBV19 and TRBJ1-1): DGGITQSPKYLFRKEGQNVTLSCEQNLNHDAMYWYRQDPGQGLRLIYYSQIVNDFQKGDIAEGYSVSREKKESFPLTVTSAQKNPTAFYLCASKGLQGETEAFFGQGTRLTVV.

This clone was seen just once. The J gene is TRBJ1-2, the V gene TRBV19; D remains unclear. The CDR3 covers 16 residues. Looked up from germline, CDR1 is LNHDA and CDR2 is SQIVND (reference sequence). V was trimmed by 0 bases and J by 2 bases, leaving 13 bases between them. Written as DNA, the CDR3 is TGTGCCAGTAGTATAGATCAGGAAAACCCCAACTATGGCTACACCTTC. Translating gives CASSIDQENPNYGYTF. Full variable domain (remainder filled in from reference TRBV19 and TRBJ1-2): DGGITQSPKYLFRKEGQNVTLSCEQNLNHDAMYWYRQDPGQGLRLIYYSQIVNDFQKGDIAEGYSVSREKKESFPLTVTSAQKNPTAFYLCASSIDQENPNYGYTFGSGTRLTVV.

The rearrangement joins TRBV6-5 to TRBJ1-2; D is unresolved. Germline V gene data show CDR1 as MNHEY and CDR2 as SVGAGI. This CDR3 comprises 12 residues. Trimming removed 7 bases at V and 5 bases at J, with 11 bases between. The CDR3 nucleotides are TGTGCCAGCACTAGAGGTGGATATGGCTACACCTTC. Its translation: CASTRGGYGYTF.

This chain joins TRBV5-1 and TRBJ2-1; 10 positions match TRBD2. CDR1 is SGHRS and CDR2 is YFSETQ in the germline V gene. V was pared by 5 bases and J by 12 bases, with 11 bases of the junction left unmatched. The CDR3 has 14 residues. The CDR3 bases are TGCGCCAGCAGTACCAGCGGGGGGGCTCAGCGGCAGTTCTTC. This gives the protein CASSTSGGAQRQFF. The entire variable domain, with the rest obtained from reference TRBV5-1 and TRBJ2-1, is as follows: KAGVTQTPRYLIKTRGQQVTLSCSPISGHRSVSWYQQTPGQGLQFLFEYFSETQRNKGNFPGRFSGRQFSNSRSEMNVSTLELGDSALYLCASSTSGGAQRQFFGPGTRLTVL.

The gene calls are TRBV18 and TRBJ2-3; TRBD1 matches 7 bases. The CDR3 runs 17 residues. The germline V gene encodes CDR1 KGHSH and CDR2 LQKENI. V lost 0 bases to trimming and J lost 0 bases; unmatched junction nucleotides: 6. The CDR3: CASSPPGPGGSTDTQYF. Written as DNA, the CDR3 is TGTGCCAGCTCACCACCCGGGCCAGGGGGAAGCACAGATACGCAGTATTTT.

This clone has more than one count but fewer than ten. The rearrangement uses TRBV19 and TRBJ1-1; D might be TRBD1 (5 bases). V gave up 3 bases and J gave up 4 bases, with 9 bases separating them. This CDR3 comprises 13 residues. CDR1 is LNHDA, CDR2 SQIVND, per germline (reference sequence). The CDR3, as DNA: TGTGCCAGTAGTATCCAGGGCTCCACTGAAGCTTTCTTT. This encodes CASSIQGSTEAFF.

The chain has TRBV7-6 and TRBJ1-2, with D possibly TRBD1 on 5 matching bases. This CDR3 region has 13 residues. In germline, CDR1 is SGHVS, CDR2 FNYEAQ. The V end lost 5 bases, the J end lost 8 bases, and 15 bases lay between the germline ends. In nucleotides, the CDR3 is TGTGCCAGCAGCCCCGGGACTAGGGGAGGCTACACCTTC. It specifies CASSPGTRGGYTF.

The V call is TRBV5-4, the J call TRBJ2-3; 12 bases are shared with TRBD2. Germline V gives CDR1 SGHNT, CDR2 YYREEE (reference sequence). CDR3 size: 15 residues. The J segment lost 6 bases and the V segment lost 7 bases, leaving 9 bases of the junction unmatched. The CDR3 nucleotides are TGTGCCAGCCGCCCTAGCGGGGGGGCTTGGGATACGCAGTATTTT. It specifies CASRPSGGAWDTQYF.

The chain carries TRBV4-1 and TRBJ1-6, with D maybe TRBD1 (5 bases). This CDR3 comprises 18 residues. Trimming cost V 0 bases and J 5 bases, with 17 bases left between them. CDR1 MGHRA and CDR2 YSYEKL come from the germline V gene. The CDR3 DNA is TGCGCCAGCAGCCAAGAAGCGGCGGGGCGATTAGATAATTCACCCCTCCACTTT. As protein: CASSQEAAGRLDNSPLHF.

The chain carries TRBV7-8 and TRBJ2-5; D perhaps matches TRBD2 (5 bases). CDR1 is SGHVS and CDR2 is FQNEAQ in the germline V gene. The V end lost 4 bases, the J end lost 5 bases, and 11 bases lay between the germline ends. The CDR3 contains 13 residues. Written as DNA, the CDR3 is TGTGCCAGCAGCTACGGGGTTAGGGAGACCCAGTACTTC. Its translation: CASSYGVRETQYF.

The chain joins TRBV28 to TRBJ1-1; D is undetermined. Germline loops: CDR1 MDHEN, CDR2 SYDVKM. The V gene lost 2 bases and the J gene lost 11 bases, with 12 bases spanning the gap. The CDR3 has 12 residues. The DNA for the CDR3 is TGTGCCAGCAGTTTACGAATAACGAGGGCTTTCTTT. Its protein product is CASSLRITRAFF.

The chain combines TRBV19 with TRBJ1-4, with 8 nucleotides matching TRBD1. CDR1 is LNHDA and CDR2 is SQIVND in the germline V gene (reference sequence). The CDR3 runs 13 residues. The ends lost 0 bases at V and 10 bases at J; junction bases unmatched: 1. CDR3 DNA: TGTGCCAGTAGTATAGATACAGGGGGAAAACTGTTTTTT. Translated, it gives CASSIDTGGKLFF.